This T cell receptor beta chain emerged from a study of identical twins. Whole-study results and caveats: Insertions were fewer in abundant cord blood beta clonotypes, whereas memory repertoires showed none of this pattern.

The CDR3 has 13 residues. Germline CDR1 reads MNHEY; CDR2 reads SVGEGT. V lost 2 bases to trimming and J lost 3 bases, with 8 bases between them. To note about this clonotype: No antigen is known for it.

MiXCR, run by TCRdb on the 5' RACE reads, gives a single entry per CDR3 protein. This sample has under 250,000 distinct CDR3 sequences, with 12% found just once. These sequences were also reported in another study, on yellow fever vaccine responses in identical twins.

The origin of this receptor is a woman aged 18 to 35 in good health. The chain couples TRBV6-2 or TRBV6-3 to TRBJ2-7, with D perhaps matching TRBD1 (6 bases). The sample was memory (CD45RO+) T cells sorted from blood. The CDR3 region is CASSYRDNYEQYF. In nucleotides, the CDR3 is TGTGCCAGCAGTTACCGGGACAACTACGAGCAGTACTTC.